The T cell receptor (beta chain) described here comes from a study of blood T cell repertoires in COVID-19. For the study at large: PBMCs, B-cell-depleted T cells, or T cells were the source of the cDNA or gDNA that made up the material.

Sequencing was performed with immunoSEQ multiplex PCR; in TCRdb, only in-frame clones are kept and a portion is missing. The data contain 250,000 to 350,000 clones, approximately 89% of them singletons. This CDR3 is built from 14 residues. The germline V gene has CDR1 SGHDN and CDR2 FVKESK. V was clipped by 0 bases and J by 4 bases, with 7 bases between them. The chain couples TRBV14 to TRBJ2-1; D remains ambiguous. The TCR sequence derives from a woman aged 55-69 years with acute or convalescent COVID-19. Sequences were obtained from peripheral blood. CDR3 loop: CASSQDPTYNEQFF. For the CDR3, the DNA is TGTGCCAGCAGCCAAGATCCAACTTACAATGAGCAGTTCTTC.